These 10 T cell receptor beta chains were sequenced from one sample in a study of tumor and adjacent non-tumor tissue in lung cancer. Three rounds of nested PCR, following a modified ARM-PCR protocol, produced the TCRbeta library. TCRdb redid the calling of the multiplex PCR reads with MiXCR, one entry per CDR3 protein. This repertoire shows more than 70,000 distinct CDR3 sequences, 61% found once; its top ten account for around 16%. RNA was extracted from bulk tissue without any cell sorting. Sequenced: lung tumor tissue. The origin of the receptors is a man aged 65 to 79 with non-small cell lung cancer.

This clonotype showed up just a few times. A much larger clonotype is one base distant, so this may be a read error. Since the CDR3 does not end with the conserved phenylalanine or tryptophan, this likely comes from a read error. The chain carries TRBV6-1 and TRBJ1-1; 9 bases are shared with TRBD1. The J segment lost 4 bases and the V segment lost 7 bases, leaving 4 bases of the junction unmatched. Germline CDR1 is MNHNS and CDR2 is SASEGT. The CDR3 runs to 13 residues. CDR3: CASTRQGGTEAFL. DNA for the CDR3: TGTGCCAGCACCCGACAGGGGGGCACTGAAGCTTTCCTT.

The gene calls are TRBV11-3 and TRBJ1-2; D possibly corresponds to TRBD1 (5 bases). Germline-derived CDR1 and CDR2 are SGHNT and YENEEA. The CDR3 sequence is 13 residues long. CDR3 amino acids: CGNSFSGGASYTF. For the CDR3, the DNA is TGTGGCAACAGTTTTAGCGGGGGTGCGAGCTACACCTTC.

This clonotype has more than one count but fewer than ten. The chain has TRBV29-1 and TRBJ2-2; no definite D call. The CDR3 has 13 amino acids. Germline V lookup: CDR1 SQVTM, CDR2 ANQGSEA. CDR3 region: CSTVVYGTGELFF. CDR3 nucleotide sequence: TGCAGTACCGTGGTTTACGGAACCGGGGAGCTGTTTTTT.

CDR3 amino acids: CTNSLGDRNYEQYF. CDR3 nucleotides: TGTACCAATAGCTTAGGAGACAGAAACTACGAGCAGTACTTC. The chain links TRBV11-2 to TRBJ2-7, with D perhaps matching TRBD1 (5 bases). The CDR3 is 14 amino acids. CDR1 and CDR2 from the germline V gene are SGHAT and FQNNGV.

This clonotype has at least ten counts. This sequence joins TRBV6-5 and TRBJ2-7; D is unclear. The V gene's germline CDR1 is MNHEY and CDR2 SVGAGI. The CDR3 extends over 15 amino acids. V was clipped by 6 bases and J by 4 bases, with 19 bases between them. CDR3: CASSPRRVGLYEQYF. CDR3 nucleotides: TGTGCCAGCAGCCCACGCAGAGTCGGGCTTTACGAGCAGTACTTC.

This clonotype showed up many times. The chain joins TRBV20-1 to TRBJ1-2; D is possibly TRBD1 (6 bases). The CDR3 contains 12 residues. V was trimmed by 6 bases and J by 5 bases, leaving 13 bases between them. The germline gives CDR1 DFQATT, CDR2 SNEGSKA (reference sequence). CDR3 sequence reads: CSAFGQTYGYTF. The CDR3 DNA is TGCAGTGCCTTTGGACAGACATATGGCTACACCTTC.

Comments on this clonotype: A much larger clone differs from this one at a single base, so this may be a read error. The rearrangement uses TRBV19 and TRBJ2-5, with D possibly TRBD2 on 6 matching bases. Germline CDR1 is LNHDA and CDR2 is SQIVND (reference sequence). This CDR3 is built from 19 residues. CDR3: CVSSVRTWISPGSQETQYF. CDR3 in DNA: TGTGTCAGTAGTGTCCGGACTTGGATCTCCCCCGGGAGCCAAGAGACCCAGTACTTC.

This clonotype was observed a handful of times. V usage is TRBV11-2 and J usage is TRBJ2-1, with 8 bases aligning to TRBD2. There are 15 residues in the CDR3. V lost 6 bases, J lost 4 bases, and 8 bases stayed unmatched. Germline values: CDR1 SGHAT, CDR2 FQNNGV. The CDR3: CASRTGREGYNEQFF. CDR3 sequence (DNA): TGTGCCAGCAGAACCGGACGGGAGGGATACAATGAGCAGTTCTTC.

The chain has TRBV29-1 and TRBJ1-1, with TRBD1 matching 8 bases. Germline CDR1 reads SQVTM; CDR2 reads ANQGSEA. The V gene end was trimmed by 8 bases and the J gene end by 5 bases; junction bases not matched to a gene: 4. This CDR3 has 11 amino acids. Here the CDR3 reads CSIGQGTEAFF. CDR3 DNA sequence: TGCAGCATCGGACAGGGTACTGAAGCTTTCTTT.

At least ten counts were recorded for this clonotype. The rearrangement links TRBV10-1 to TRBJ2-7; 10 bases agree with TRBD2. The germline gives CDR1 WNHNN, CDR2 SYGVQD (reference sequence). With 3 bases clipped from V and 4 bases from J, the junction kept 9 bases outside the gene matches. There are 16 residues in the CDR3. The CDR3 here is CASSDRAGGRGYEQYF. CDR3 DNA sequence: TGCGCCAGCAGTGATCGAGCGGGAGGGCGCGGGTACGAGCAGTACTTC.